Below are 12 T cell receptor beta chains sequenced from a single sample in a study of cytomegalovirus exposure and HLA in healthy donors. Primers: 60 Vbeta forward and 13 Jbeta reverse. Clones were read by immunoSEQ multiplex PCR, and TCRdb kept only the in-frame ones, dropping some. Its clone listing holds 200,000 or so clones. The specimen sequenced was PBMCs. The receptors stem from a boy between 10 and 17 years old in good health and CMV-seronegative.

This chain connects TRBV5-1 to TRBJ2-3, with D unclear. Germline CDR1 reads SGHRS; CDR2 reads YFSETQ. The CDR3 sequence is 11 residues long. Trimming cost V 2 bases and J 6 bases, with 4 bases left between them. The CDR3 reads CASSFGDTQYF. DNA of the CDR3: TGCGCCAGCAGCTTCGGGGATACGCAGTATTTT. The whole variable domain, filled in from reference TRBV5-1 and TRBJ2-3, reads KAGVTQTPRYLIKTRGQQVTLSCSPISGHRSVSWYQQTPGQGLQFLFEYFSETQRNKGNFPGRFSGRQFSNSRSEMNVSTLELGDSALYLCASSFGDTQYFGPGTRLTVL.

This chain links TRBV19 with TRBJ2-2, with 12 positions matching TRBD2. Germline V gene data show CDR1 as LNHDA and CDR2 as SQIVND (reference sequence). The CDR3 is made up of 16 amino acids. Germline trimming cut 2 bases from V and 6 bases from J; bases unmatched to any gene: 4. The CDR3 here is CASSILAGGQAGELFF. The CDR3 nucleotides read TGTGCCAGTAGTATACTAGCGGGGGGGCAGGCCGGGGAGCTGTTTTTT.

The rearrangement joins TRBV5-1 to TRBJ2-1; D gene uncertain. V was pared by 9 bases and J by 4 bases, with 20 bases between. Looked up from germline, CDR1 is SGHRS and CDR2 is YFSETQ. The CDR3 covers 15 residues. This chain's CDR3 is CATASVGWSYNEQFF. The CDR3 DNA is TGCGCCACAGCCTCGGTGGGCTGGTCATACAATGAGCAGTTCTTC.

This chain connects TRBV25-1 to TRBJ1-2; 7 bases align to TRBD1. The CDR3 is 15 residues long. The germline V gene has CDR1 MGHDK and CDR2 SYGVNS. Germline trimming cut 1 base from V and 6 bases from J; bases unmatched to any gene: 8. CDR3 DNA: TGTGCCAGCAGTGAATCTGGGACAGCCTTTAATGGCTACACCTTC. It is translated as CASSESGTAFNGYTF.

The chain recombines TRBV7-2 with TRBJ2-3; TRBD2 agrees at 10 bases. Germline CDR1 and CDR2: SGHTA and FQGNSA. The length of the CDR3 is 18 residues. Trimming cost V 2 bases and J 3 bases; bases outside gene matches: 11. CDR3 amino acids: CASSLIAAGGLSTDTQYF. The CDR3, as DNA: TGTGCCAGCAGCTTAATAGCAGCGGGGGGGCTTAGTACAGATACGCAGTATTTT.

The genes are TRBV9 and TRBJ2-5, with a tentative D call TRBD2 (5 bases). The CDR3 extends over 13 amino acids. The V end lost 3 bases, the J end lost 2 bases, and 8 bases lay between the germline ends. Germline lookup yields CDR1 SGDLS and CDR2 YYNGEE. Here the CDR3 reads CASSAREQETQYF. DNA for the CDR3: TGTGCCAGCAGCGCCCGGGAACAAGAGACCCAGTACTTC.

The rearrangement joins TRBV10-1 to TRBJ1-2; TRBD1 matches at 12 bases. Germline trimming cut 5 bases from V and 4 bases from J; bases unmatched to any gene: 2. CDR1 WNHNN and CDR2 SYGVQD come from the germline V gene (reference sequence). There are 14 residues in the CDR3. The CDR3 region has the DNA TGCGCCAGCAGTAGGGACAGGGGGCCCTATGGCTACACCTTC. This codes for CASSRDRGPYGYTF.

V gene TRBV28 combines with J gene TRBJ1-5; 12 nucleotides match TRBD1. J lost 9 bases, V lost 6 bases, and 9 bases had no gene match. From germline, CDR1 is MDHEN and CDR2 SYDVKM. This CDR3 is built from 15 residues. CDR3 nucleotides: TGTGCCAGCAGACCTACCGGGACAGGGGGCCGGCCCCAGCATTTT. It yields the protein CASRPTGTGGRPQHF.

V usage is TRBV4-1 and J usage is TRBJ2-6; 7 bases line up with TRBD2. The germline V gene has CDR1 MGHRA and CDR2 YSYEKL. V lost 4 bases, J lost 0 bases, and 9 bases stayed unmatched. The CDR3 totals 18 residues. The CDR3 bases are TGCGCCAGCAGCCCTCTGTTGGCGGGGGACTCTGGGGCCAACGTCCTGACTTTC. This gives the protein CASSPLLAGDSGANVLTF.

The gene calls are TRBV4-3 and TRBJ2-7; TRBD2 agrees at 13 bases. CDR3 length: 16 amino acids. V lost 1 base to trimming and J lost 6 bases; unmatched junction nucleotides: 6. The V gene's germline CDR1 is LGHNA and CDR2 YSLEER. The CDR3 DNA reads as TGCGCCAGCAGCCAAGTCCCGACTAGCGGGGGGTTCGAGCAGTACTTC. It specifies CASSQVPTSGGFEQYF.

The chain employs TRBV5-5 and TRBJ1-1, with D uncertain. CDR1 is SGHKS, CDR2 YYEKEE, per germline (reference sequence). The CDR3 consists of 16 residues. The V and J ends lost 4 bases and 1 base respectively, with 17 bases between them. CDR3 protein: CASSQPPVAANTEAFF. The CDR3, as DNA: TGTGCCAGCAGCCAACCCCCTGTAGCGGCGAACACTGAAGCTTTCTTT.

The chain is built from TRBV7-8 and TRBJ1-1; D is undetermined. The CDR3 is made up of 18 amino acids. CDR1 and CDR2 from the germline V gene are SGHVS and FQNEAQ. Trimming shortened V by 2 bases and J by 3 bases, and 22 bases separated the two germline ends. CDR3 nucleotide sequence: TGTGCCAGCAGCTTACGGGCGGTGATGAGGGTGCGGGACACTGAAGCTTTCTTT. Amino acids: CASSLRAVMRVRDTEAFF.